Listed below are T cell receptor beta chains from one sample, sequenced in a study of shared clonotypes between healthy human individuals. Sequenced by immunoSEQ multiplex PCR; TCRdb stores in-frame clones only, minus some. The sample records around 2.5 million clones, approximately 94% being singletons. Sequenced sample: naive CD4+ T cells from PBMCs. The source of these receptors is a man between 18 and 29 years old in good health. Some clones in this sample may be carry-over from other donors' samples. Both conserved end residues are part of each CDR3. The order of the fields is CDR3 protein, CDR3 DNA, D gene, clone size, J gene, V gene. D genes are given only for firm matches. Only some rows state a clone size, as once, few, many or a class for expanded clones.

CDR3: CASSYSRTVTDTQYF
DNA: TGTGCCAGCAGTTACTCGAGGACAGTCACAGATACGCAGTATTTT
D: NA
size: once
J: TRBJ2-3
V: TRBV6-6

CDR3: CASSLIMNTEAFF
DNA: TGTGCCAGCAGCCTAATCATGAACACTGAAGCTTTCTTT
D: NA
size: NA
J: TRBJ1-1
V: TRBV5-8

CDR3: CASSSHDRGDTEAFF
DNA: TGTGCCAGCAGCTCACACGACAGGGGCGACACTGAAGCTTTCTTT
D: TRBD1
size: NA
J: TRBJ1-1
V: TRBV9

CDR3: CASSPPSDRDYGYTF
DNA: TGTGCCAGCAGCCCACCATCGGACAGGGACTATGGCTACACCTTC
D: TRBD1
size: NA
J: TRBJ1-2
V: TRBV5-4

CDR3: CASSPRENTEAFF
DNA: TGTGCCAGCTCACCGCGAGAGAACACTGAAGCTTTCTTT
D: NA
size: NA
J: TRBJ1-1
V: TRBV18

CDR3: CASRRDRGREYEQYF
DNA: TGTGCCAGCAGGCGAGACAGGGGGCGGGAGTACGAGCAGTACTTC
D: TRBD1
size: NA
J: TRBJ2-7
V: TRBV5-5

CDR3: CSVQGPDGYGYTF
DNA: TGCAGCGTCCAGGGACCGGACGGCTATGGCTACACCTTC
D: NA
size: NA
J: TRBJ1-2
V: TRBV29-1

CDR3: CASSWDTNYGYTF
DNA: TGTGCCAGCAGCTGGGACACCAACTATGGCTACACCTTC
D: NA
size: NA
J: TRBJ1-2
V: TRBV5-8

CDR3: CASSFAVLSGGWGGYTF
DNA: TGTGCCAGCAGCTTCGCCGTGCTCTCGGGCGGTTGGGGTGGCTACACCTTC
D: NA
size: NA
J: TRBJ1-2
V: TRBV5-6

CDR3: CASSQYKGAYEQYF
DNA: TGTGCCAGCAGCCAATACAAGGGGGCCTACGAGCAGTACTTC
D: NA
size: NA
J: TRBJ2-7
V: TRBV4-2

CDR3: CASRLEQVALRETQYF
DNA: TGCGCCAGCCGGCTGGAACAGGTGGCACTTCGTGAGACCCAGTACTTC
D: NA
size: NA
J: TRBJ2-5
V: TRBV5-1

CDR3: CASSQDSPTSGSDLAKNIQYF
DNA: TGCGCCAGCAGCCAAGATAGTCCCACTAGCGGGAGCGATCTAGCCAAAAACATTCAGTACTTC
D: TRBD2
size: NA
J: TRBJ2-4
V: TRBV4-3

CDR3: CAWSVPRNIQYF
DNA: TGTGCCTGGAGTGTCCCCAGAAACATTCAGTACTTC
D: NA
size: NA
J: TRBJ2-4
V: TRBV30

CDR3: CASSPGRGPYEQYF
DNA: TGTGCCAGCAGCCCCGGAAGAGGTCCCTACGAGCAGTACTTC
D: NA
size: NA
J: TRBJ2-7
V: TRBV5-5

CDR3: CATSRDFAFVNEQFF
DNA: TGTGCCACCAGCAGAGATTTCGCTTTTGTTAATGAGCAGTTCTTC
D: NA
size: NA
J: TRBJ2-1
V: TRBV15

CDR3: CASRPSPGQGARYGNQPQHF
DNA: TGTGCCAGTAGACCCTCCCCGGGACAGGGGGCGAGGTATGGCAATCAGCCCCAGCATTTT
D: TRBD1
size: once
J: TRBJ1-5
V: TRBV19

CDR3: CASSTKRGALGGTEAFF
DNA: TGTGCCAGCAGTACTAAACGGGGGGCGCTAGGCGGCACTGAAGCTTTCTTT
D: NA
size: NA
J: TRBJ1-1
V: TRBV28

CDR3: CASSFSGLAGADIQYF
DNA: TGTGCCAGCAGTTTCTCGGGACTAGCGGGAGCCGACATTCAGTACTTC
D: TRBD2
size: NA
J: TRBJ2-4
V: TRBV28

CDR3: CASSPATGLYEQYF
DNA: TGCGCCAGCAGCCCTGCAACAGGACTCTACGAGCAGTACTTC
D: NA
size: NA
J: TRBJ2-7
V: TRBV4-3

CDR3: CASSTRRTGSSTDTQYF
DNA: TGTGCCAGCAGTACGCGCCGGACAGGGTCTAGCACAGATACGCAGTATTTT
D: TRBD1
size: NA
J: TRBJ2-3
V: TRBV27

CDR3: CASKPGNTEAFF
DNA: TGTGCCAGCAAACCAGGGAACACTGAAGCTTTCTTT
D: NA
size: NA
J: TRBJ1-1
V: TRBV2

CDR3: CASSLLAGDYNEQFF
DNA: TGCGCCAGCAGCTTACTAGCGGGCGACTACAATGAGCAGTTCTTC
D: TRBD2
size: NA
J: TRBJ2-1
V: TRBV5-1

CDR3: CASSVENYEQYF
DNA: TGCGCCAGCAGCGTTGAAAATTACGAGCAGTACTTC
D: NA
size: NA
J: TRBJ2-7
V: TRBV5-1

CDR3: CASTPTGQGYGYTF
DNA: TGTGCCAGCACCCCCACGGGACAGGGGTATGGCTACACCTTC
D: TRBD1
size: NA
J: TRBJ1-2
V: TRBV2

CDR3: CASRTLTGRGANVLTF
DNA: TGTGCCAGCAGGACCCTAACAGGGAGGGGGGCCAACGTCCTGACTTTC
D: NA
size: NA
J: TRBJ2-6
V: TRBV27

CDR3: CASSRPGTTYEQYF
DNA: TGTGCCAGCAGCCGTCCCGGGACAACCTACGAGCAGTACTTC
D: NA
size: NA
J: TRBJ2-7
V: TRBV7-2

CDR3: CSAQDRNEKLFF
DNA: TGCAGCGCCCAAGACAGAAATGAAAAACTGTTTTTT
D: NA
size: NA
J: TRBJ1-4
V: TRBV29-1

CDR3: CASSPNVDWTGGFTGELFF
DNA: TGTGCCAGCTCACCAAATGTTGACTGGACAGGGGGATTCACCGGGGAGCTGTTTTTT
D: TRBD1
size: NA
J: TRBJ2-2
V: TRBV18

CDR3: CASSESTSRNIQYF
DNA: TGCGCCAGCAGTGAGTCCACATCCCGCAACATTCAGTACTTC
D: NA
size: NA
J: TRBJ2-4
V: TRBV10-1

CDR3: CASSARDRGFETQYF
DNA: TGTGCCAGCAGTGCCCGGGACAGGGGCTTTGAGACCCAGTACTTC
D: TRBD1
size: NA
J: TRBJ2-5
V: TRBV6-1